This T cell receptor beta chain is drawn from a study of Graves' ophthalmopathy and Graves' hyperthyroidism. The CDR3 is 15 amino acids. Germline-derived CDR1 and CDR2 are SEHNR and FQNEAQ (reference sequence). V was clipped by 6 bases and J by 3 bases, with 14 bases between them. This clonotype showed up many times. Certain patients, namely those with other autoimmune diseases, uncontrolled infections, pregnancy or lactation, were excluded. The TCR beta CDR3 regions underwent amplification from RNA transcripts. Second-round multiplex PCR came after a first-round RT-PCR that employed HTBI primers. TCRdb used MiXCR to reprocess the multiplex PCR reads, holding one entry per CDR3 protein. The sample yields 300,000 to 400,000 distinct CDR3 sequences, 17% seen once.

This chain connects TRBV7-9 to TRBJ2-2; a possible D gene is TRBD1 (7 bases). The sequencing input was peripheral blood. The TCR sequence derives from an adult woman with stable Graves' hyperthyroidism. The CDR3 here is CASSGGGRYTGELFF. The CDR3 coding sequence is TGTGCCAGCAGTGGAGGGGGCCGCTACACCGGGGAGCTGTTTTTT.